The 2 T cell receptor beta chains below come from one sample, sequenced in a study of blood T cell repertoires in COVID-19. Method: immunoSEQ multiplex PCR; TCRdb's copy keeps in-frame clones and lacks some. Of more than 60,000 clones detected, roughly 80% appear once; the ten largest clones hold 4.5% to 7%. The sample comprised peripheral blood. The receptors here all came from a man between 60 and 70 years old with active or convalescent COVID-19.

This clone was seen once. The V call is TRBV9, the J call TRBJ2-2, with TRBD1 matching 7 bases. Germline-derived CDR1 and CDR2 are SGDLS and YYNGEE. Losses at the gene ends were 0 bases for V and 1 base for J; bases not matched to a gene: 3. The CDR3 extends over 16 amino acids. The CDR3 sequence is CASSVGGQKNTGELFF. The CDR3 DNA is TGTGCCAGCAGCGTAGGGGGACAGAAGAACACCGGGGAGCTGTTTTTT.

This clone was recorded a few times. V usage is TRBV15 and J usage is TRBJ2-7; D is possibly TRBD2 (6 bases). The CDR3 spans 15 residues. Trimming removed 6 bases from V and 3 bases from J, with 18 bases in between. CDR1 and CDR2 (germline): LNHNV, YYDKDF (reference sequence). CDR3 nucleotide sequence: TGTGCCACCAGGTCGTCCGGGACTGGAGGCTACGAGCAGTACTTC. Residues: CATRSSGTGGYEQYF.